Given below is one TCR beta chain in context. The sample is drawn from a study of shared clonotypes between healthy human individuals. Terminally differentiated effector memory CD45RA+ cells were excluded from the naive CD8 cells, which were CD45RO-negative and positively selected for CCR7. Libraries were prepared by immunoSEQ multiplex PCR; TCRdb keeps only in-frame clonotypes and omits some of them. The table includes about 870,000 clones, about 92% detected once. Sequences were obtained from naive CD8+ T cells sorted from blood. This sequence was found in a young man in good health.

The CDR3 here is CASSVELAGVDEQFF. CDR3 DNA: TGTGCCAGCAGCGTAGAACTAGCGGGAGTCGATGAGCAGTTCTTC. The chain has TRBV9 and TRBJ2-1, with 11 nucleotides matching TRBD2. This CDR3 has 15 residues. CDR1 and CDR2 (germline): SGDLS, YYNGEE. With 0 bases clipped from V and 8 bases from J, the junction kept 4 bases outside the gene matches.